Listed below are T cell receptor beta chains from one sample, sequenced in a study of blood T cell repertoires in COVID-19. Clones were read by immunoSEQ multiplex PCR, and TCRdb kept only the in-frame ones, dropping some. Found here are hundreds of thousands of clones, about 88% of them singletons; the top ten hold less than 1.5%. Material for sequencing was PBMCs or T cells enriched from blood (not recorded which). Source of these receptors: a woman under 30 who had been exposed to COVID-19. Both conserved end residues are part of each CDR3. Fields, in order: clone size, D gene, V gene, J gene, CDR3 length, CDR3 DNA, CDR3 protein. The D gene is left open where the match is weak. Some rows mark clone size as missing; the rest say once, few, many or name a class of expanded clone.

size: once; D: TRBD1; V: TRBV4-2; J: TRBJ1-1; length: 16; DNA: TGTGCCAGCAGCCAAGACCTGGGACAGGCGCACACTGAAGCTTTCTTT; CDR3: CASSQDLGQAHTEAFF
size: -; D: TRBD1; V: TRBV7-8; J: TRBJ2-3; length: 16; DNA: TGTGCCAGCAGCTTCGGGACAGGGGGGAGCACAGATACGCAGTATTTT; CDR3: CASSFGTGGSTDTQYF
size: -; D: -; V: TRBV19; J: TRBJ1-5; length: 15; DNA: TGTGCCAGTAGTATAGCAGGGGTTAGCAATCAGCCCCAGCATTTT; CDR3: CASSIAGVSNQPQHF
size: -; D: -; V: TRBV5-6; J: TRBJ2-5; length: 16; DNA: TGTGCCAGCAGCTTGGTAGGACAGCCGTACCAAGAGACCCAGTACTTC; CDR3: CASSLVGQPYQETQYF
size: -; D: -; V: TRBV19; J: TRBJ1-5; length: 13; DNA: TGTGCCAGTAGTCTTAATAGCAATCAGCCCCAGCATTTT; CDR3: CASSLNSNQPQHF
size: -; D: TRBD1; V: TRBV6-5; J: TRBJ1-1; length: 13; DNA: TGTGCCAGCAGTTACAGGGGGCGCCCTGAAGCTTTCTTT; CDR3: CASSYRGRPEAFF
size: -; D: TRBD1; V: TRBV7-6; J: TRBJ2-7; length: 16; DNA: TGTGCCAGCAGCTTTGGACCCGAGACAGGGGACTACGAGCAGTACTTC; CDR3: CASSFGPETGDYEQYF
size: -; D: -; V: TRBV28; J: TRBJ1-2; length: 13; DNA: TGTGCCAGCAGTTTAGTGGGGCGGGGTGGCTACACCTTC; CDR3: CASSLVGRGGYTF
size: -; D: TRBD2; V: TRBV9; J: TRBJ2-3; length: 17; DNA: TGTGCCAGCAGCGTGCTAGCGGGAGGATCCGGCACAGATACGCAGTATTTT; CDR3: CASSVLAGGSGTDTQYF
size: -; D: TRBD1; V: TRBV6-2/TRBV6-3; J: TRBJ1-5; length: 17; DNA: TGTGCCAGCAGTTACGAACGGGACAGGGGAAGCAATCAGCCCCAGCATTTT; CDR3: CASSYERDRGSNQPQHF
size: -; D: -; V: TRBV2; J: TRBJ2-4; length: 15; DNA: TGTGCCAGCAGTGAAAACAGCTTAGCCAAAAACATTCAGTACTTC; CDR3: CASSENSLAKNIQYF
size: -; D: TRBD1; V: TRBV10-1; J: TRBJ1-5; length: 21; DNA: TGCGCCAAGGTCAGACAGGGTTTTTTTTTGCCCTTACCTTATAGCAATCAGCCCCAGCATTTT; CDR3: CAKVRQGFFLPLPYSNQPQHF
size: -; D: TRBD1; V: TRBV28; J: TRBJ1-5; length: 14; DNA: TGTGCCAGCAGGGCTGGGACAGTTAATCAGCCCCAGCATTTT; CDR3: CASRAGTVNQPQHF
size: -; D: -; V: TRBV19; J: TRBJ1-1; length: 13; DNA: TGTGCCAGTAGTGCCATTTTTAGCGGCGAAGCTTTCTTT; CDR3: CASSAIFSGEAFF
size: -; D: -; V: TRBV28; J: TRBJ1-1; length: 13; DNA: TGTGCCAGCAGTGGGGGCGTCAACACTGAAGCTTTCTTT; CDR3: CASSGGVNTEAFF
size: -; D: -; V: TRBV5-4; J: TRBJ2-6; length: 14; DNA: TGTGCCAGCCTTACTCCCTCTGGGGCCAACGTCCTGACTTTC; CDR3: CASLTPSGANVLTF
size: -; D: -; V: TRBV7-2; J: TRBJ2-3; length: 15; DNA: TGTGCCAGCAGAGTAGGTAGCGGCTTCACAGATACGCAGTATTTT; CDR3: CASRVGSGFTDTQYF
size: once; D: -; V: TRBV5-1; J: TRBJ2-3; length: 15; DNA: TGCGCCAGCAGCAACAGCGGGCTCGGCACAGATACGCAGTATTTT; CDR3: CASSNSGLGTDTQYF
size: -; D: TRBD2; V: TRBV28; J: TRBJ2-7; length: 18; DNA: TGTGCCAGCAGTTCGGTTCTAGCGGGAGACATCGGATCGGACGAGCAGTACTTC; CDR3: CASSSVLAGDIGSDEQYF
size: -; D: -; V: TRBV28; J: TRBJ2-1; length: 15; DNA: TGTGCCAGCAGCCGCACTTGGAGCTCCTACAATGAGCAGTTCTTC; CDR3: CASSRTWSSYNEQFF
size: -; D: TRBD1; V: TRBV4-1; J: TRBJ1-6; length: 16; DNA: TGCGCCAGCAGCCGAGCCGGGACAGGGGATAATTCACCCCTCCACTTT; CDR3: CASSRAGTGDNSPLHF
size: few; D: -; V: TRBV9; J: TRBJ1-3; length: 16; DNA: TGTGCCAGCAGCGTAGCCTCAGTGGCTTGGGGAAACACCATATATTTT; CDR3: CASSVASVAWGNTIYF
size: -; D: -; V: TRBV21-1; J: TRBJ1-5; length: 17; DNA: TGTGCCAGCAGCCAAACCCTCTCGGACAGATACAATCAGCCCCAGCATTTT; CDR3: CASSQTLSDRYNQPQHF
size: few; D: -; V: TRBV7-9; J: TRBJ1-2; length: 14; DNA: TGTGCCAGCAGCCACGACAGCTTGTATGGGGGCTACACCTTC; CDR3: CASSHDSLYGGYTF
size: once; D: -; V: TRBV11-2; J: TRBJ1-1; length: 13; DNA: TGTGCCAGCAGCTTAGTCGGGTCCGATGAAGCTTTCTTT; CDR3: CASSLVGSDEAFF
size: -; D: TRBD2; V: TRBV5-4; J: TRBJ2-2; length: 15; DNA: TGTGCCAGCAGCTTAGCGGGAGTTTTCACCGGGGAGCTGTTTTTT; CDR3: CASSLAGVFTGELFF
size: -; D: -; V: TRBV27; J: TRBJ2-5; length: 13; DNA: TGTGCCAGCAGTCTGCAGACAGAAGAGACCCAGTACTTC; CDR3: CASSLQTEETQYF
size: -; D: -; V: TRBV4-2; J: TRBJ2-3; length: 15; DNA: TGTGCCAGCAGCCAAGGCGGCAGCTACACAGATACGCAGTATTTT; CDR3: CASSQGGSYTDTQYF
size: -; D: -; V: TRBV3-1/TRBV3-2; J: TRBJ2-5; length: 13; DNA: TGTGCCAGCAGCTCTTTTGGGGAGGAGACCCAGTACTTC; CDR3: CASSSFGEETQYF
size: -; D: TRBD2; V: TRBV5-5; J: TRBJ2-7; length: 14; DNA: TGTGCCAGCAGCTGGGGAGGGGAAGGGTACGAGCAGTACTTC; CDR3: CASSWGGEGYEQYF
size: -; D: -; V: TRBV28; J: TRBJ2-7; length: 17; DNA: TGTGCCAGCTCGCCTCTAAAGGACAGGCGGGAACCCTACGAGCAGTACTTC; CDR3: CASSPLKDRREPYEQYF
size: few; D: -; V: TRBV4-1; J: TRBJ2-3; length: 16; DNA: TGCGCCAGCAGCCTGGACTCACCTTATAGCACAGATACGCAGTATTTT; CDR3: CASSLDSPYSTDTQYF
size: -; D: -; V: TRBV15; J: TRBJ2-3; length: 17; DNA: TGTGCCACCAGCAGAGATCGGGGATTTTCGGGCACAGATACGCAGTATTTT; CDR3: CATSRDRGFSGTDTQYF
size: -; D: -; V: TRBV6-5; J: TRBJ2-5; length: 13; DNA: TGTGCCAGCAAGAGGGTTCCCAGCGAGACCCAGTACTTC; CDR3: CASKRVPSETQYF
size: -; D: TRBD1; V: TRBV7-9; J: TRBJ1-4; length: 15; DNA: TGTGCCAGCAGCTTCACAGGGGTTTCGGGGGAAAAACTGTTTTTT; CDR3: CASSFTGVSGEKLFF
size: -; D: -; V: TRBV19; J: TRBJ1-2; length: 16; DNA: TGTGCCAGTAGTATGGTGTATGGTGACCTGGAGTGGGGCTACACCTTC; CDR3: CASSMVYGDLEWGYTF
size: -; D: -; V: TRBV28; J: TRBJ1-2; length: 14; DNA: TGTGCCAGCAGTTCGTCGGGGGGCCTCTATGGCTACACCTTC; CDR3: CASSSSGGLYGYTF
size: -; D: -; V: TRBV7-2; J: TRBJ2-5; length: 11; DNA: TGTGCCAGCAGCCCTCCCGGGACCCAGTACTTC; CDR3: CASSPPGTQYF
size: -; D: -; V: TRBV29-1; J: TRBJ1-1; length: 13; DNA: TGCAGCGTGACTCCCTTAGGGGACACTGAAGCTTTCTTT; CDR3: CSVTPLGDTEAFF
size: -; D: TRBD1; V: TRBV14; J: TRBJ2-3; length: 15; DNA: TGTGCCAGCAGCGTTCGGACAGGGCTAACAGATACGCAGTATTTT; CDR3: CASSVRTGLTDTQYF
size: -; D: TRBD1; V: TRBV23-1; J: TRBJ2-7; length: 17; DNA: TGCGCCAGCAGTTCTATCTTTGGACAGGGGCGAACCTACGAGCAGTACTTC; CDR3: CASSSIFGQGRTYEQYF
size: -; D: -; V: TRBV4-1; J: TRBJ1-3; length: 15; DNA: TGCGCCAGCAGCCAAGATGAACGAGGCGGAAACACCATATATTTT; CDR3: CASSQDERGGNTIYF
size: -; D: -; V: TRBV5-1; J: TRBJ2-5; length: 18; DNA: TGCGCCAGCAGCTTGGAAGATTCTAGCCGGGATTACCAAGAGACCCAGTACTTC; CDR3: CASSLEDSSRDYQETQYF
size: -; D: -; V: TRBV5-1; J: TRBJ2-7; length: 13; DNA: TGCGCCAGCAGCTTGGCTAGTTCCTACGAGCAGTACTTC; CDR3: CASSLASSYEQYF
size: -; D: -; V: TRBV19; J: TRBJ1-1; length: 13; DNA: TGTGCCAGTAGAGAGGGGGGGAGCCTTGAAGCTTTCTTT; CDR3: CASREGGSLEAFF
size: few; D: -; V: TRBV11-2; J: TRBJ2-7; length: 13; DNA: TGTGCCAGCAGCTCAGTAAACCCCTACGAGCAGTACTTC; CDR3: CASSSVNPYEQYF
size: -; D: TRBD2; V: TRBV15; J: TRBJ2-7; length: 13; DNA: TGTGCCACCGCCGGAGCGGGAGACTACGAGCAGTACTTC; CDR3: CATAGAGDYEQYF
size: -; D: -; V: TRBV2; J: TRBJ1-1; length: 14; DNA: TGTGCCAGCAGTGAAGGTCTCCGGAACACTGAAGCTTTCTTT; CDR3: CASSEGLRNTEAFF
size: -; D: -; V: TRBV6-2/TRBV6-3; J: TRBJ2-1; length: 16; DNA: TGTGCCAGCAGTTACGATGGGGGGACCTCCTACAATGAGCAGTTCTTC; CDR3: CASSYDGGTSYNEQFF
size: once; D: TRBD1; V: TRBV28; J: TRBJ1-5; length: 12; DNA: TGTGCCAGCAGCTCCGGACAGGCGTTATGGCATTTT; CDR3: CASSSGQALWHF